This entry describes one TCR beta chain. This clonotype was detected a few times. This receptor's antigen is unknown. Base qualities are not recorded, but no much larger clone differs from it by a single base. The sample originates from a study of blood T cells in healthy people across ages (dated by TCRdb to 2013 to 2016). In the study overall: In model experiments, template switching captured about one uniquely barcoded TCR beta cDNA molecule for every two T cells. Two additional independent replicas of 1 million unique cDNA reads from the same blood draw were analyzed for two donors (one aged 18 to 29 and one aged 80 or older). The donors were divided into four age groups: young (average around 16 years), middle-aged (approximately 41), aged (about 62) and long-lived (82). To avoid experimental bias, donors of different ages were spread randomly across the sequencing lanes. To track age-related changes in TCR beta repertoire diversity, the study relied on deep sequencing normalized with unique cDNA molecular identifiers. Study-wide conclusions, independent of this receptor: As age increased, observed TCR beta diversity per million T cells dropped in a roughly linear way, and a significant reduction was already evident by age 40. Because the CMV infection status of the donors was unknown, age-related changes in expanded clonotypes may potentially have been confounded. A strong correlation was found between observed TCR beta diversity and the percentage of naive T cells measured by flow cytometry. Conclusive comparison of naive and antigen-experienced compartments was prevented by the profiling of bulk unsorted PBMCs. Estimates of total diversity based on one million sequenced T cells were regarded as lower bounds and as underestimates. Compared with the aged group, more naive CD4+ T cells, fewer expanded clones and increased TCR diversity were shown by the long-lived group, suggesting age selection.

Library creation used 5' RACE. Sequencing instrument: Illumina HiSeq 2500. A second PCR of roughly 7 to 11 cycles was performed with a sample-barcoded 5' primer and a J-beta primer mix. Each TCR beta cDNA molecule received a unique molecular identifier from a template-switch 5' adaptor carrying 12 random nucleotides. Each sample yielded at least 3 million CDR3-containing paired-end reads. First-strand cDNA synthesis was performed from all RNA using the Mint cDNA synthesis kit, with priming by a TRBC-specific oligonucleotide. All cDNA was treated with uracil-DNA glycosylase and then went through a first 18-cycle PCR with the universal primers M1SS and BC2_uni_R. The authors processed their data as follows. For normalization, 1 million high-quality reads, each with a distinct molecular identifier, were randomly selected from each sample. Instead of being binned into consensus sequences, reads with shared molecular identifiers were discarded. CDR3 identification, clonotype clustering and error correction used MiTCR with a Q25 quality threshold and the strictest error-elimination algorithm. A nonparametric unseen species model with Euler transformation was used to estimate a lower bound on total TCR beta diversity. The public reads were reanalyzed by TCRdb: fastp trimming at Q25, MiXCR alignment, in-frame beta chains only. Every entry covers one CDR3 protein and lists the most common genes and DNA from its rows. For this entry, the V and J calls and clone size follow TCRdb and not the study's own pipeline. This sample lists more than 1.4 million distinct CDR3 sequences; about 43% were detected once. The top ten hold around 8% of the sample.

Donors were 40 or so systemically healthy Caucasian individuals from Russia aged about 6 to 100 years. Roughly 9 milliliters of peripheral blood were drawn from each donor into EDTA-treated Vacutainer tubes. Ficoll-Paque density-gradient centrifugation was used to isolate PBMCs, with at least 6.5 million per sample. Total RNA, at least 5.5 micrograms per sample, was extracted from PBMCs with Trizol reagent. For every donor, flow cytometry on a PBMC aliquot measured the percentage of naive CD45RAhigh/CD27high T cells. V lost 1 base and J lost 2 bases; the stretch between them is 12 bases long. The CDR3 numbers 15 residues from cysteine through phenylalanine. Only CDR3 DNA remains: 45 bases, in frame from the first base.

Material: blood. The chain employs TRBV12-3 or TRBV12-4 and TRBJ2-7; D gene: possibly TRBD1, on 5 matching bases. The receptor comes from a woman aged 18-29 years in good health. The DNA sequence reads TGTGCCAGCAGTTTAGTACAGGACGGAGCCTACGAGCAGTACTTC. This is translated as CASSLVQDGAYEQYF.